The 8 T cell receptor beta chains in this list originate from one sample, sequenced in a study of radiotherapy plus CTLA-4 blockade in lung cancer. Clones were sequenced by immunoSEQ multiplex PCR, and TCRdb holds only the in-frame ones, with some missing. Of tens of thousands of clones detected, 70% to 90% appear once; the ten largest clones hold 7.8%. The source material was peripheral blood, sampled from a patient treated with radiotherapy plus ipilimumab. The receptors come from a human donor with non-small cell lung cancer whose response to radiotherapy plus ipilimumab could not be evaluated.

The chain combines TRBV4-3 with TRBJ1-1; D call uncertain. From germline, CDR1 is LGHNA and CDR2 YSLEER. V was shortened by 2 bases and J by 1 base, with 8 bases between the two germline ends. This CDR3 has 14 residues. In nucleotides, the CDR3 is TGCGCCAGCAGCCAAATTCTCCGGAACACTGAAGCTTTCTTT. Its protein is CASSQILRNTEAFF.

V is TRBV7-8 and J is TRBJ2-5; 14 bases line up with TRBD2. The junction had 10 bases not matched to a gene; V was cut back by 2 bases and J by 2 bases. Germline V lookup: CDR1 SGHVS, CDR2 FQNEAQ. The CDR3 runs 19 residues. Here the CDR3 reads CASSLRRGLAGVPQETQYF. CDR3 DNA sequence: TGTGCCAGCAGCTTACGGCGGGGACTAGCGGGGGTTCCACAAGAGACCCAGTACTTC. The whole variable domain, remainder taken from reference TRBV7-8 and TRBJ2-5, is GAGVSQSPRYKVAKRGQDVALRCDPISGHVSLFWYQQALGQGPEFLTYFQNEAQLDKSGLPSDRFFAERPEGSVSTLKIQRTQQEDSAVYLCASSLRRGLAGVPQETQYFGPGTRLLVL.

The CDR3 sequence is CATGGRTYEQYF. The CDR3 DNA reads as TGTGCCACGGGCGGGAGGACGTACGAGCAGTACTTC. This chain uses TRBV28 with TRBJ2-7; 8 bases are a match to TRBD2. Germline CDR1 MDHEN, CDR2 SYDVKM. The CDR3 consists of 12 residues. The V segment lost 10 bases and the J segment 4 bases; nucleotides outside the gene matches: 6.

V usage is TRBV28 and J usage is TRBJ2-2, with unresolved D. The CDR3 has 12 residues. The germline V and J ends were trimmed by 11 bases and 3 bases, with 10 bases remaining between them. Germline lookup yields CDR1 MDHEN and CDR2 SYDVKM. The CDR3 loop is CASRGDTGELFF. The CDR3 coding sequence is TGTGCCTCTCGCGGAGACACCGGGGAGCTGTTTTTT. Complete variable domain (other parts from reference TRBV28 and TRBJ2-2): DVKVTQSSRYLVKRTGEKVFLECVQDMDHENMFWYRQDPGLGLRLIYFSYDVKMKEKGDIPEGYSVSREKKERFSLILESASTNQTSMYLCASRGDTGELFFGEGSRLTVL.

The rearrangement uses TRBV2 and TRBJ2-1; 7 bases match TRBD2. With 11 bases clipped from V and 3 bases from J, the junction kept 10 bases outside the gene matches. The CDR3 is made up of 14 amino acids. Germline V lookup: CDR1 SNHLY, CDR2 FYNNEI. This CDR3 reads CAPSSGVGYNEQFF. CDR3 DNA: TGTGCCCCCTCGAGCGGGGTAGGCTACAATGAGCAGTTCTTC.

The genes are TRBV9 and TRBJ2-6; D is perhaps TRBD2 (6 bases). V was cut by 0 bases and J by 0 bases, with 19 bases left in between. The CDR3 runs 20 residues. Germline V CDR1 and CDR2: SGDLS, YYNGEE. The DNA of the CDR3 is TGTGCCAGCAGCGTAGGGGACTCCTACGGGTACAGCTCTGGGGCCAACGTCCTGACTTTC. Translated, it gives CASSVGDSYGYSSGANVLTF.

V gene TRBV4-1 combines with J gene TRBJ2-5, with 10 bases identical to TRBD2. Germline V gene lookup returns CDR1 MGHRA and CDR2 YSYEKL. Germline trimming cut 4 bases from V and 4 bases from J; bases unmatched to any gene: 6. The CDR3 covers 15 residues. In DNA, the CDR3 is TGCGCCAGCAGCCGTTACAGCGGGGGGGGAGAGACCCAGTACTTC. It codes for CASSRYSGGGETQYF.

The chain employs TRBV6-5 and TRBJ2-7; a possible D gene is TRBD2 (6 bases). V was clipped by 2 bases and J by 5 bases, with 19 bases between them. The CDR3 spans 16 residues. Germline assignment: CDR1 MNHEY and CDR2 SVGAGI. The CDR3 coding sequence is TGTGCCAGCAGTTACGCCTCAAGTAGCGGACGAAACGAGCAGTACTTC. It is translated as CASSYASSSGRNEQYF.